Listed below are T cell receptor beta chains from one sample, sequenced in a study of Graves' ophthalmopathy and Graves' hyperthyroidism. TCRdb used MiXCR to reprocess the multiplex PCR reads, holding one entry per CDR3 protein. The table lists hundreds of thousands of distinct CDR3 sequences, about 24% of them singletons. Sample: peripheral blood. Every receptor here comes from a woman aged 18-29 years with stable Graves' hyperthyroidism. Some clones in this sample may be carry-over from other donors' samples. Each CDR3 is given with its conserved first and last residue. A D gene is named only where the DNA matches it firmly. Size values are once, few and many counts, or a class for expanded clones, and some rows have none.

>NA|many|TRBV10-1|TRBJ1-5
TGCGCCAGCAGTGTGCCAGGGACAAACCATAGCAATCAGCCCCAGCATTTT
CASSVPGTNHSNQPQHF
>NA|many|TRBV6-1|TRBJ2-5
TGTGCCAGCACCCTCGGTATAGGGTACCAAGAGACCCAGTACTTC
CASTLGIGYQETQYF
>NA|NA|TRBV12-3/TRBV12-4|TRBJ1-2
TGTGCCAGCAGTTTAGTGGTCAGGGTGAACTATGGCTACACCTTC
CASSLVVRVNYGYTF
>NA|NA|TRBV12-3/TRBV12-4|TRBJ1-2
TGTGCCAGCAGTTTTCCAGATATGGTTGGCTACACCTTC
CASSFPDMVGYTF
>NA|once|TRBV20-1|TRBJ2-7
TGCAGTGCTAGTCGGCGGGACCCCTCCTACGAGCAGTACTTC
CSASRRDPSYEQYF
>NA|once|TRBV6-1|TRBJ2-7
TGTGCCAGCAGCGAGGGGGTGCTGGGGTTCGAGCAGTACTTC
CASSEGVLGFEQYF
>NA|NA|TRBV12-3/TRBV12-4|TRBJ1-1
TGTGCCAGCAGCCCCAACAGAGGGGTGAACACTGAAGCTTTCTTT
CASSPNRGVNTEAFF
>TRBD1|many|TRBV14|TRBJ2-7
TGTGCCAGCAGCCCTTGGGACAGGGGGTACGAGCAGTACTTC
CASSPWDRGYEQYF
>NA|NA|TRBV12-5|TRBJ2-7
TGTGCTCCTTTCCCCCACGGATTCGCTCACTACGAGCAGTACTTC
CAPFPHGFAHYEQYF
>NA|few|TRBV19|TRBJ2-5
TGTGCCAGTAGCTCACTACAGGGTCCAGAGACCCAGTACTTC
CASSSLQGPETQYF
>TRBD1|many|TRBV12-3/TRBV12-4|TRBJ1-2
TGTGCCAGCAGTTTTGGGGGAGGACAGGGGGCTGGGGGCTACACCTTC
CASSFGGGQGAGGYTF
>TRBD1|many|TRBV6-5|TRBJ1-2
TGTGCCAGCTTCCTCGACAGGGGAGGGCGGGGAGGCTACACCTTC
CASFLDRGGRGGYTF
>NA|NA|TRBV4-1|TRBJ2-7
TGCGCCAGCAGCCAATGGACCCCCACCGGCTCCTACGAGCAGTACTTC
CASSQWTPTGSYEQYF
>TRBD2|many|TRBV7-2|TRBJ2-2
TGTGCCAGCAGCAAGCCGGGACTAGCGGGAGTGCCCACCGGGGAGCTGTTTTTT
CASSKPGLAGVPTGELFF
>NA|many|TRBV6-5|TRBJ2-2
TGTGCCAGCAGTTCACCCACAGGGTACAACACCGGGGAGCTGTTTTTT
CASSSPTGYNTGELFF
>NA|NA|TRBV6-2/TRBV6-3|TRBJ2-2
TGTGCCAGCAGTGGTGGACTAGGCAGGGGCACCGGGGAGCTGTTTTTT
CASSGGLGRGTGELFF
>NA|many|TRBV6-2/TRBV6-3|TRBJ1-2
TGTGCCAGCGGTGGTGGATACTATGGCTACACCTTC
CASGGGYYGYTF
>NA|NA|TRBV3-1|TRBJ1-5
TGTGCCAGCAGCCACCGTCATAGCAATCAGCCCCAGCATTTT
CASSHRHSNQPQHF
>NA|many|TRBV29-1|TRBJ2-2
TGCAGCGTTGTGGGGGAGAATACCGGGGAGCTGTTTTTT
CSVVGENTGELFF
>TRBD1|many|TRBV12-3/TRBV12-4|TRBJ2-4
TGTGCCAGCAGTCTAAGGACAGGGGGAAGAGCCAAAAACATTCAGTACTTC
CASSLRTGGRAKNIQYF
>TRBD2|many|TRBV12-3/TRBV12-4|TRBJ2-7
TGTGCCAGCAAAAGGACGGGGGGGCTTGAGCAGTACTTC
CASKRTGGLEQYF
>NA|many|TRBV6-1|TRBJ1-1
TGTGCCAGCAGTACAATAGGGAGGGGAACTGAAGCTTTCTTT
CASSTIGRGTEAFF
>NA|few|TRBV14|TRBJ1-2
TGTGCCAGCAGCCCCTTATCAGGGTACAGCTATGGCTACACCTTC
CASSPLSGYSYGYTF
>NA|many|TRBV28|TRBJ2-2
TGTGCCAGCAGTTTACCGAGCACCGGGGAGCTGTTTTTT
CASSLPSTGELFF